These 10 T cell receptor beta chains were sequenced from one sample in a study of T cells in localized non-small cell lung cancer. Clones were read by immunoSEQ multiplex PCR, and TCRdb kept only the in-frame ones, dropping some. The sample yields 70,000 to 100,000 clones, just over 90% seen once. Sequences were derived from PBMCs, sampled before any cancer treatment. The receptors originated from a woman aged 40-70 years with stage II squamous cell lung carcinoma.

The chain recombines TRBV5-1 with TRBJ1-1; D is possibly TRBD1 (6 bases). The CDR3 is 12 amino acids. V was shortened by 3 bases and J by 6 bases, with 9 bases between the two germline ends. Looked up from germline, CDR1 is SGHRS and CDR2 is YFSETQ. The CDR3 sequence is CASSSGVAEAFF. As DNA, the CDR3 is TGCGCCAGCAGCTCAGGGGTGGCTGAAGCTTTCTTT. The whole variable domain, filled in from reference TRBV5-1 and TRBJ1-1, reads KAGVTQTPRYLIKTRGQQVTLSCSPISGHRSVSWYQQTPGQGLQFLFEYFSETQRNKGNFPGRFSGRQFSNSRSEMNVSTLELGDSALYLCASSSGVAEAFFGQGTRLTVV.

The rearrangement joins TRBV28 to TRBJ2-7; D may be TRBD2 (7 bases). The germline CDR1 and CDR2 sequences are MDHEN and SYDVKM. The CDR3 covers 15 residues. V lost 2 bases to trimming and J lost 0 bases, with 11 bases between them. The CDR3 region is CASSLAGASSYEQYF. Here the CDR3 DNA reads TGTGCCAGCAGTTTAGCGGGGGCTAGCTCCTACGAGCAGTACTTC.

The sample holds a few counts of this clone. For the CDR3, the DNA is TGTGCCAGCAGTGACGGAGGCATGAACACTGAAGCTTTCTTT. Its protein is CASSDGGMNTEAFF. J is TRBJ1-1 and V is TRBV2; the D is unclear. The CDR3 consists of 14 residues. V was cut by 3 bases and J by 0 bases, with 8 bases left in between. From germline, CDR1 is SNHLY and CDR2 FYNNEI. Full variable domain (rest looked up from reference TRBV2 and TRBJ1-1): EPEVTQTPSHQVTQMGQEVILRCVPISNHLYFYWYRQILGQKVEFLVSFYNNEISEKSEIFDDQFSVERPDGSNFTLKIRSTKLEDSAMYFCASSDGGMNTEAFFGQGTRLTVV.

V usage is TRBV7-9 and J usage is TRBJ1-5, with 8 bases that match TRBD1. In germline, CDR1 is SEHNR, CDR2 FQNEAQ (reference sequence). V lost 5 bases and J lost 7; bases outside the gene matches: 7. CDR3 size: 14 residues. CDR3 coding DNA: TGTGCCAGCAGCGACACAGGGGGGAAACAGCCCCAGCATTTT. Translating gives CASSDTGGKQPQHF.

The chain recombines TRBV21-1 with TRBJ1-5; the D call of TRBD1 is as the table states it, not checked on the DNA. TRBV21-1 represents a pseudogene. The CDR3 is 15 amino acids. DNA of the CDR3: TGTGCCAGCGCGGGACAGCACAAACCGAATCAGCCCCAGCATTTT. As protein: CASAGQHKPNQPQHF.

This rearrangement joins TRBV5-8 to TRBJ1-4; 8 nucleotides agree with TRBD1. The junction had 7 bases not matched to a gene; V was cut back by 4 bases and J by 8 bases. The CDR3 has 14 amino acids. The germline V gene has CDR1 SGHTS and CDR2 YDEGEE. In nucleotides, the CDR3 is TGTGCCAGCAGCCCAGGACAGGGCGGCGAAAAACTGTTTTTT. Translated, it gives CASSPGQGGEKLFF.

This clone was detected once. At the DNA level, this CDR3 is encoded by other sequences in the same sample as well. The V gene is TRBV19, the J gene TRBJ1-1; D is perhaps TRBD1 (6 bases). The CDR3 consists of 13 residues. V lost 4 bases and J lost 4, with 10 bases in between. Germline-derived CDR1 and CDR2 are LNHDA and SQIVND (reference sequence). Written as DNA, the CDR3 is TGTGCCAGTAGTACACAGGGTGGCACTGAAGCTTTCTTT. This gives the protein CASSTQGGTEAFF.

The gene calls are TRBV11-2 and TRBJ1-3; a weak D match, TRBD1 (6 bases). The germline CDR1 and CDR2 sequences are SGHAT and FQNNGV. This CDR3 has 16 residues. The V end was cut by 1 base, the J end by 1 base, with 11 bases between. The CDR3 here is CASSLGRGGSGNTIYF. The DNA for the CDR3 is TGTGCCAGCAGCTTAGGGCGAGGGGGGTCTGGAAACACCATATATTTT.

The chain employs TRBV4-2 and TRBJ1-6; D is unclear. The CDR3 has 12 amino acids. V shed 5 bases and J shed 9 bases, with 8 bases lying between them. Germline V gene data show CDR1 as LGHNA and CDR2 as YNFKEQ. The CDR3 region is CASSLAGSPLHF. The CDR3 nucleotides are TGTGCCAGCAGCTTGGCCGGTTCACCCCTCCACTTT.

J is TRBJ1-5 and V is TRBV28, with a weak D call TRBD1 (5 bases). Germline V lookup: CDR1 MDHEN, CDR2 SYDVKM. CDR3 length: 17 amino acids. V gave up 6 bases and J gave up 6 bases, with 24 bases separating them. The chain's CDR3 is CASSRGPGLADGQPQHF. CDR3 coding DNA: TGTGCCAGCAGCCGCGGTCCGGGACTGGCCGATGGTCAGCCCCAGCATTTT.